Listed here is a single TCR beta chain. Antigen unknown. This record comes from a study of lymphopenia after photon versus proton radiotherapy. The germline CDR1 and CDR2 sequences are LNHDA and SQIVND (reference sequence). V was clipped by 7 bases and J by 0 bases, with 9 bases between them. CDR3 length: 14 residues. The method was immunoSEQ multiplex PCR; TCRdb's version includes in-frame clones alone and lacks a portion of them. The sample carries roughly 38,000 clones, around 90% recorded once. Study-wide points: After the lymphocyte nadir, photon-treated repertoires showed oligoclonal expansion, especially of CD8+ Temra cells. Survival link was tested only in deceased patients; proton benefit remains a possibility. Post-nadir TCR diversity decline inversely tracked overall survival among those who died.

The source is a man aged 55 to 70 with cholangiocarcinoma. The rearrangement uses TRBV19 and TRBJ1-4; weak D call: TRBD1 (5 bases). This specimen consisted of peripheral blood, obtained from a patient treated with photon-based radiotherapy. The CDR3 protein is CASMGDATNEKLFF. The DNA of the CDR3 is TGTGCCAGTATGGGGGACGCAACTAATGAAAAACTGTTTTTT.